Listed here are 25 T cell receptor beta chains from one sample, sequenced in a study of T cell changes during pregnancy in multiple sclerosis. TCRdb keeps only in-frame clones here, not all; method: immunoSEQ multiplex PCR. In the table there are about 64,000 clones, roughly 89% of which are singletons. Sequencing was performed on peripheral blood, taken in the second trimester of pregnancy. The receptors originated from a female donor with multiple sclerosis, enrolled in a pregnancy study.

The chain links TRBV6-5 to TRBJ1-1; no reliable D call. The ends were cut back, 2 bases at V and 1 base at J, with 8 bases in the middle. Germline loops: CDR1 MNHEY, CDR2 SVGAGI. The CDR3 spans 14 residues. The CDR3 nucleotides are TGTGCCAGCAGTTACCGTCGGAGGAACACTGAAGCTTTCTTT. As protein: CASSYRRRNTEAFF.

A single count supports this clone. V is TRBV19 and J is TRBJ2-3, with a weak D call TRBD2 (6 bases). This CDR3 has 13 residues. V dropped 4 bases and J dropped 1 base, with 6 bases sitting between them. In germline, CDR1 is LNHDA, CDR2 SQIVND (reference sequence). This CDR3 is CASSTSGTDTQYF. The CDR3 DNA sequence: TGTGCCAGTAGTACTAGCGGCACAGATACGCAGTATTTT.

The V and J genes are TRBV12-5 and TRBJ2-3; TRBD2 matches at 7 bases. The CDR3 has 14 amino acids. Trimming cost V 7 bases and J 1 base; bases outside gene matches: 5. Germline CDR1 LGHNT, CDR2 FRNRAP. CDR3 residues: CASVFRGGTDTQYF. CDR3 DNA sequence: TGTGCTAGTGTTTTCCGGGGGGGCACAGATACGCAGTATTTT.

The chain has TRBV7-9 and TRBJ1-2; D not resolved. CDR3 size: 14 residues. Germline V gives CDR1 SEHNR, CDR2 FQNEAQ (reference sequence). V dropped 4 bases and J dropped 1 base, with 10 bases sitting between them. CDR3 sequence reads: CASSYKEGNYGYTF. CDR3 nucleotide sequence: TGTGCCAGCAGCTATAAAGAGGGTAACTATGGCTACACCTTC.

The genes are TRBV19 and TRBJ2-1, with TRBD2 as a possible D gene (6 bases). Between the trimmed V and J ends, which lost 3 bases and 8 bases, there was a span of 17 bases. Germline-derived CDR1 and CDR2 are LNHDA and SQIVND (reference sequence). This CDR3 contains 15 residues. The CDR3 nucleotides are TGTGCCAGTAGTATGAACTCGCCCGGGGGAGATGAGCAGTTCTTC. Residues: CASSMNSPGGDEQFF.

This chain uses TRBV29-1 with TRBJ1-4, with D unresolved. The CDR3 is 13 amino acids. CDR1 SQVTM and CDR2 ANQGSEA come from the germline V gene. CDR3 DNA sequence: TGCACCATCCTGGTTAGTGCTAATGAAAAACTGTTTTTT. It yields the protein CTILVSANEKLFF.

This clone has just one count. This sequence joins TRBV7-2 and TRBJ2-6, with a tentative D call TRBD1 (5 bases). Germline CDR1 and CDR2: SGHTA and FQGNSA. The V gene lost 11 bases and the J gene lost 4 bases, with 9 bases spanning the gap. CDR3 length equals 12 residues. This chain's CDR3 is CASGLGANVLTF. The CDR3 DNA reads as TGTGCCTCAGGGTTAGGGGCCAACGTCCTGACTTTC.

J is TRBJ2-7 and V is TRBV2; 8 bases map to TRBD2. V trimming: 6 bases; J trimming: 0 bases; junction bases outside the gene matches: 10. Germline CDR1 and CDR2: SNHLY and FYNNEI. The CDR3 consists of 16 residues. The CDR3 DNA reads as TGTGCCAGCAGCGGTAGCGGGGCAAGGGGCTCCTACGAGCAGTACTTC. Translation gives CASSGSGARGSYEQYF.

The chain recombines TRBV7-9 with TRBJ2-7, with a tentative D call TRBD1 (6 bases). CDR1 SEHNR and CDR2 FQNEAQ come from the germline V gene (reference sequence). V lost 3 bases and J 3 bases, leaving 21 bases between the germline ends. The CDR3 covers 17 residues. CDR3 DNA sequence: TGTGCCAGCAGCTTCCCCGGGACATCAGGGCAGCTCTACGAGCAGTACTTC. Translation gives CASSFPGTSGQLYEQYF.

The chain joins TRBV5-1 to TRBJ2-7; 7 positions match TRBD1. The CDR3 totals 14 residues. Germline V gives CDR1 SGHRS, CDR2 YFSETQ. The V gene end was trimmed by 5 bases and the J gene end by 4 bases; junction bases not matched to a gene: 9. The CDR3 DNA follows: TGCGCCAGCAGTCAGACAGGGCCGAATTACGAGCAGTACTTC. Protein sequence: CASSQTGPNYEQYF.

The chain recombines TRBV7-2 with TRBJ2-1; 7 bases fit TRBD2. Germline V gene data show CDR1 as SGHTA and CDR2 as FQGNSA. This CDR3 is built from 17 residues. V shed 4 bases, J shed 4 bases, and the junction held 13 bases outside the gene matches. The CDR3 DNA reads TGTGCCAGCAGCTACCGACCACTTGGCGGGAGTTACAATGAGCAGTTCTTC. Its translation: CASSYRPLGGSYNEQFF.

This sequence joins TRBV13 and TRBJ1-2; 7 nucleotides agree with TRBD1. The CDR3 runs 14 residues. Germline V gene lookup returns CDR1 PRHDT and CDR2 FYEKMQ (reference sequence). Trimming removed 3 bases from V and 3 bases from J; junction bases left unmatched: 4. The CDR3 reads CASSFGQDDYGYTF. Here the CDR3 DNA reads TGTGCCAGCAGCTTCGGACAGGATGACTATGGCTACACCTTC.

A single count supports this clone. CDR3 DNA: TGTGCCAGCAGCGCGAGACTAGCGCTTAAACTGGGGGAGCAGTACTTC. Translating it yields CASSARLALKLGEQYF. J is TRBJ2-7 and V is TRBV11-2; 8 positions match TRBD2. The CDR3 consists of 16 residues. V trimming: 5 bases; J trimming: 7 bases; junction bases outside the gene matches: 16. CDR1 SGHAT and CDR2 FQNNGV come from the germline V gene.

The chain carries TRBV6-5 and TRBJ2-6; D gene uncertain. The V and J ends lost 6 bases and 0 bases respectively, with 9 bases between them. This CDR3 is 15 amino acids long. Germline V CDR1 and CDR2: MNHEY, SVGAGI. As DNA, the CDR3 is TGTGCCAGCAGCCCTACTCACTCTGGGGCCAACGTCCTGACTTTC. It encodes CASSPTHSGANVLTF.

The CDR3 loop is CASSDFGQGLSTDTQYF. The CDR3 nucleotides are TGTGCCAGTAGTGATTTTGGACAGGGTCTGAGCACAGATACGCAGTATTTT. The rearrangement links TRBV19 to TRBJ2-3; 8 bases align to TRBD1. V lost 5 bases to trimming and J lost 0 bases; unmatched junction nucleotides: 10. Germline lookup yields CDR1 LNHDA and CDR2 SQIVND (reference sequence). There are 17 residues in the CDR3.

The chain carries TRBV2 and TRBJ2-3, with 10 positions matching TRBD2. Germline CDR1 and CDR2: SNHLY and FYNNEI. The V segment lost 8 bases and the J segment 9 bases; nucleotides outside the gene matches: 11. This CDR3 spans 14 amino acids. This chain's CDR3 is CASLLAGSAQTQYF. The CDR3 nucleotides are TGTGCCAGCCTACTAGCGGGAAGCGCCCAAACGCAGTATTTT.

This chain joins TRBV5-6 and TRBJ2-7; D might be TRBD1 (6 bases). The CDR3 loop spans 14 amino acids. Trimming removed 1 base from V and 3 bases from J, with 11 bases in between. Germline CDR1 SGHDT, CDR2 YYEEEE. The CDR3 DNA reads as TGTGCCAGCAGCTTGAGGGGGAGCGACTACGAGCAGTACTTC. This sequence encodes CASSLRGSDYEQYF.

The chain employs TRBV5-1 and TRBJ2-1, with 13 bases fitting TRBD2. V lost 0 bases and J lost 2; bases outside the gene matches: 5. The CDR3 spans 18 residues. CDR1 is SGHRS and CDR2 is YFSETQ in the germline V gene. CDR3 region: CASSLELAGGHPYNEQFF. The CDR3 nucleotides read TGCGCCAGCAGCTTGGAACTAGCGGGAGGGCATCCCTACAATGAGCAGTTCTTC.

This chain joins TRBV25-1 and TRBJ1-2, with D unresolved. The germline V gene has CDR1 MGHDK and CDR2 SYGVNS. The V and J ends lost 6 bases and 5 bases respectively, with 7 bases between them. The CDR3 covers 11 residues. CDR3 sequence (DNA): TGTGCCAGCAGGAGCTATTATGGCTACACCTTC. It translates to CASRSYYGYTF.

The chain joins TRBV11-2 to TRBJ2-3, with TRBD1 matching 10 bases. This CDR3 comprises 14 residues. Germline V CDR1 and CDR2: SGHAT, FQNNGV. V shed 5 bases, J shed 3 bases, and the junction held 2 bases outside the gene matches. CDR3 residues: CASSKGQGTDTQYF. The CDR3 coding sequence is TGTGCCAGCAGCAAGGGACAGGGGACAGATACGCAGTATTTT.

The chain couples TRBV5-6 to TRBJ2-1; 7 nucleotides line up with TRBD2. Germline CDR1 and CDR2: SGHDT and YYEEEE. The CDR3 runs 13 residues. Unmatched junction bases numbered 3, after V lost 6 bases and J lost 3 bases. CDR3 nucleotide sequence: TGTGCCAGCAACGGACTAGACTACAATGAGCAGTTCTTC. Amino acid sequence: CASNGLDYNEQFF. Complete variable domain (other parts from reference TRBV5-6 and TRBJ2-1): DAGVTQSPTHLIKTRGQQVTLRCSPKSGHDTVSWYQQALGQGPQFIFQYYEEEERQRGNFPDRFSGHQFPNYSSELNVNALLLGDSALYLCASNGLDYNEQFFGPGTRLTVL.

The chain uses TRBV7-3 and TRBJ2-3; 7 bases align to TRBD1. In germline, CDR1 is SGHTA, CDR2 FQGTGA. After removal of 5 bases from V and 5 bases from J, the junction contained 7 bases not matched to a gene. The CDR3 loop spans 14 amino acids. CDR3 in amino acids: CASSPGQAKDTQYF. CDR3 sequence (DNA): TGTGCCAGCAGCCCCGGACAGGCCAAAGATACGCAGTATTTT.

This clone occurred once. The rearrangement joins TRBV5-6 to TRBJ2-7; 7 nucleotides agree with TRBD1. CDR1 is SGHDT and CDR2 is YYEEEE in the germline V gene. This CDR3 has 13 residues. V was pared by 4 bases and J by 3 bases, with 4 bases of the junction left unmatched. The CDR3 here is CASSPGQVYEQYF. The CDR3 nucleotides are TGTGCCAGCAGCCCTGGACAGGTCTACGAGCAGTACTTC. Drawing the rest from reference TRBV5-6 and TRBJ2-7, the complete variable domain is DAGVTQSPTHLIKTRGQQVTLRCSPKSGHDTVSWYQQALGQGPQFIFQYYEEEERQRGNFPDRFSGHQFPNYSSELNVNALLLGDSALYLCASSPGQVYEQYFGPGTRLTVT.

The rearrangement uses TRBV7-2 and TRBJ2-3, with D unclear. Germline V gene data show CDR1 as SGHTA and CDR2 as FQGNSA. The V end was cut by 5 bases, the J end by 8 bases, with 11 bases between. This CDR3 has 12 amino acids. CDR3 sequence reads: CASSAMLGTQYF. CDR3 DNA: TGTGCCAGCAGCGCGATGCTAGGTACGCAGTATTTT.

This chain uses TRBV19 with TRBJ1-5; D is possibly TRBD1 (5 bases). The germline V gene has CDR1 LNHDA and CDR2 SQIVND (reference sequence). Trimming stripped 8 bases from V and 6 bases from J, with 32 bases between. The length of the CDR3 is 19 residues. This CDR3 is CASGSPGGWTLRSGQPQHF. The CDR3 region has the DNA TGTGCCAGTGGATCGCCGGGGGGGTGGACCCTCAGGAGCGGTCAGCCCCAGCATTTT. The full variable domain, completed using reference TRBV19 and TRBJ1-5, is DGGITQSPKYLFRKEGQNVTLSCEQNLNHDAMYWYRQDPGQGLRLIYYSQIVNDFQKGDIAEGYSVSREKKESFPLTVTSAQKNPTAFYLCASGSPGGWTLRSGQPQHFGDGTRLSIL.